The sequence of this T cell receptor beta chain was determined in a study of shared clonotypes between healthy human individuals. Assay: immunoSEQ multiplex PCR; the TCRdb copy retains only in-frame clones and omits some. Found here are roughly 1,500,000 clones, approximately 98.5% of them singletons; the top ten hold about 0.35%. V lost 7 bases and J 6 bases, leaving 12 bases between the germline ends. The CDR3 sequence is 13 residues long. CDR1 SEHNR and CDR2 FQNEAQ come from the germline V gene (reference sequence). The sequence derives from a man aged 30-40 years in good health. The chain combines TRBV7-9 with TRBJ1-4; D gene ambiguous. The source material was naive CD4+ T cells sorted from blood. Subset described: CD45RA+ positively selected. The CDR3 coding sequence is TGTGCCAGCATGTCCAGGACCCATGAAAAACTGTTTTTT. Translation gives CASMSRTHEKLFF.